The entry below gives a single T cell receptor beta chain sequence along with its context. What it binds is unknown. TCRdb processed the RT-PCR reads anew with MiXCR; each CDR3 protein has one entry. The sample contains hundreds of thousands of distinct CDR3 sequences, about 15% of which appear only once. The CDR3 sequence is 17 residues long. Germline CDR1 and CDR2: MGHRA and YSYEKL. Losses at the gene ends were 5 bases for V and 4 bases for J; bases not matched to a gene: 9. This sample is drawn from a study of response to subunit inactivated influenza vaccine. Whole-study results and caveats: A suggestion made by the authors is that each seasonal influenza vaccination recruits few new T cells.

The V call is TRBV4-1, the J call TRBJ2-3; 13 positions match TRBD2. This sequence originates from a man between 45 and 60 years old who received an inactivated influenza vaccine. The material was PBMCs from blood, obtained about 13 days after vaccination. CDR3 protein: CASSERGLAGFADTQYF. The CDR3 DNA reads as TGCGCCAGCAGCGAAAGGGGACTAGCGGGATTTGCAGATACGCAGTATTTT.